The sequence of this T cell receptor (beta chain) was determined in a study of blood T cell repertoires in COVID-19. Sequenced by immunoSEQ multiplex PCR; TCRdb stores in-frame clones only, minus some. The table lists about 89,000 clones, more than 65% of them singletons, with roughly 6% in the top ten. This TCR was sampled from a man in his 70s with COVID-19, enrolled during active disease. Sequencing input: peripheral blood.

The CDR3 protein is CASSHKRGGWGETQYF. The CDR3, as DNA: TGTGCCAGCAGCCACAAGCGGGGGGGCTGGGGAGAGACCCAGTACTTC. The chain is built from TRBV5-4 and TRBJ2-5, with TRBD2 matching over 10 bases. V was clipped by 4 bases and J by 4 bases; unmatched bases: 10. The CDR3 runs 16 residues. CDR1 and CDR2 (germline): SGHNT, YYREEE (reference sequence).